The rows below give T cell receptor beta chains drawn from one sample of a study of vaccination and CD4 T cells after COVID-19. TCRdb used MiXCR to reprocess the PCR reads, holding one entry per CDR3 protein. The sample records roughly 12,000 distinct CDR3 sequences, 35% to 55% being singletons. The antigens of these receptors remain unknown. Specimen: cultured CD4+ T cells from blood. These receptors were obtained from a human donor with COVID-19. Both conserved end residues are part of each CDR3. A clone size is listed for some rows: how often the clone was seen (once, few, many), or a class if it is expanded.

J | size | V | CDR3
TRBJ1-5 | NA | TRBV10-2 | CASGATQPQHF
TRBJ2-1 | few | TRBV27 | CASSLLAGGFSNEQFF
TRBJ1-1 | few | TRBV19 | CASSIGGGMNTEAFF
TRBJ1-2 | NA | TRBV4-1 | CASSRTQTGAYGYTF
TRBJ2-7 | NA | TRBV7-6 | CASSLGGHTYEQYF
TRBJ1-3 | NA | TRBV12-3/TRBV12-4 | CASSLEVSGNTIYF
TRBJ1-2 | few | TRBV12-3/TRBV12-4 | CASEGDYGYTF
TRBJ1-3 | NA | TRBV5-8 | CASLVRSGNTIYF
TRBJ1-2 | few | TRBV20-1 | CSARDSVNYGYTF
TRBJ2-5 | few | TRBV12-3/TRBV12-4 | CASSLNGGAGETQYF
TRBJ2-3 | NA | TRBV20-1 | CSAYPRGADTQYF
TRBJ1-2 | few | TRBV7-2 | CASSLHYKGYTF
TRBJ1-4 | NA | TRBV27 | CASRKIDRGRKEKLFF
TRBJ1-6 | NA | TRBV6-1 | CASSQPTGYNSPLHF
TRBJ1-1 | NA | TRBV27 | CASSLSRGQGFSREAFF
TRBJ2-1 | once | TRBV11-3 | CASSHRARADEQFF
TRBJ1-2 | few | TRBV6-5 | CASSSGGINGYTF
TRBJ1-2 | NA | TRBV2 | CASKGGNANYGYTF
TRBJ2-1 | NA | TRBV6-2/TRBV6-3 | CASSSSGTPGVFF
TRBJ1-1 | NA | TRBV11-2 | CASREKVAGYSVTEAFF
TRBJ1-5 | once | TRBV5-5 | CASSPLSGGVSQPQHF
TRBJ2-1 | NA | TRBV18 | CASSPREIKQFF
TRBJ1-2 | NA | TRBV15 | CATRADRTYGYTF
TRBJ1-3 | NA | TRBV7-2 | CASSRAGVNAGNTIYF
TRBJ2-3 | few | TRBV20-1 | CSASSPLAGGRDTQYF
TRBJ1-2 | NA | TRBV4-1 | CASSSSHSTGGDGYTF
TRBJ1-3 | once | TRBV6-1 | CASRDPSSGNTIYF
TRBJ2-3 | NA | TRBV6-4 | CASSDPKGGGRWDTQYF
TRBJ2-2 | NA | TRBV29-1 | CSVVGQYTGELFF
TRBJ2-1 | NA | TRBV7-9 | CASSPTGTGRFLEQFF
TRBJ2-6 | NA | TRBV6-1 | CASRLDKTGANVLTF
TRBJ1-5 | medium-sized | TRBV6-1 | CASRTGTGGVGGNQPQHF
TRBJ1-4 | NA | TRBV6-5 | CASSYLGGTNEKLFF
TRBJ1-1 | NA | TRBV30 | CAWAGQGNTEAFF